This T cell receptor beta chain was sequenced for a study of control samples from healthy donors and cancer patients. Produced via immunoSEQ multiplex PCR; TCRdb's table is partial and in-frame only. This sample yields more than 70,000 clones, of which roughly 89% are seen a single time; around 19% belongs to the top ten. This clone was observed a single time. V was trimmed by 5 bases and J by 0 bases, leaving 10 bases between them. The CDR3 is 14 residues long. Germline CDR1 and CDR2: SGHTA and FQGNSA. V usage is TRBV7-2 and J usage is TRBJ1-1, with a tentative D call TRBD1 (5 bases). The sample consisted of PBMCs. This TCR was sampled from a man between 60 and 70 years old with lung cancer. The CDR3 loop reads CASSPQGLNTEAFF. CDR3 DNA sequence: TGTGCCAGCAGCCCCCAGGGATTGAACACTGAAGCTTTCTTT.